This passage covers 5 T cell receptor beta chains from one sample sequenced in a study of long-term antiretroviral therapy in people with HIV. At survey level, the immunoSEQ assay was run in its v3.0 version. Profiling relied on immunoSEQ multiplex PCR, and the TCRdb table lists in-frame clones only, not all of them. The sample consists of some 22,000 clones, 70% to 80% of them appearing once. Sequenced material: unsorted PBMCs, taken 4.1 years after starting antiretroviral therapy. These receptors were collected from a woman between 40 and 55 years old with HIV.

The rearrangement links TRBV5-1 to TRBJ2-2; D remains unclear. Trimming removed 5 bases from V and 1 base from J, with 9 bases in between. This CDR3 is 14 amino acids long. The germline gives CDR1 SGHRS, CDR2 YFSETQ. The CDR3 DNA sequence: TGCGCCAGCAGATTCGGCCTGAACACCGGGGAGCTGTTTTTT. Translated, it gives CASRFGLNTGELFF.

The DNA for the CDR3 is TGTGCCAGCAGCTCCCGGGGAAGCGTCGGCACAGATACGCAGTATTTT. This translates into CASSSRGSVGTDTQYF. The chain employs TRBV7-9 and TRBJ2-3; tentatively, D is TRBD2 (5 bases). Germline assignment: CDR1 SEHNR and CDR2 FQNEAQ (reference sequence). This CDR3 comprises 16 residues. Trimming took 4 bases from V and 1 from J, leaving 15 bases between them. The entire variable domain, with the rest obtained from reference TRBV7-9 and TRBJ2-3, is as follows: DTGVSQNPRHKITKRGQNVTFRCDPISEHNRLYWYRQTLGQGPEFLTYFQNEAQLEKSRLLSDRFSAERPKGSFSTLEIQRTEQGDSAMYLCASSSRGSVGTDTQYFGPGTRLTVL.

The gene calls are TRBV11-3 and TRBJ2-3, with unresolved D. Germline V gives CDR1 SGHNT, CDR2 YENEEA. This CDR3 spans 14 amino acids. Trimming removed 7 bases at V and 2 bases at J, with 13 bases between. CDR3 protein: CASTRIYDTDTQYF. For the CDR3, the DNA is TGTGCCAGCACCAGAATCTACGACACAGATACGCAGTATTTT.

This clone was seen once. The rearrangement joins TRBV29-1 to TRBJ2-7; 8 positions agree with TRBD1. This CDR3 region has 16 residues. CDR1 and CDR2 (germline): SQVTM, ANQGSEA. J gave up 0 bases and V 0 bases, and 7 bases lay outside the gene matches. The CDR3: CSVEEFTGTGSYEQYF. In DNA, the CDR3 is TGCAGCGTTGAAGAGTTCACCGGGACAGGCTCCTACGAGCAGTACTTC.

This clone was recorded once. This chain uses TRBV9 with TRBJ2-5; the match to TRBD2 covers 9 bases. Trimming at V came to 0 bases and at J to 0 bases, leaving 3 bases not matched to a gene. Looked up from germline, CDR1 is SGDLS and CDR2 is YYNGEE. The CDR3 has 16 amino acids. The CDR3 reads CASSVDLAGNQETQYF. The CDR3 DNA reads TGTGCCAGCAGCGTAGATCTAGCGGGGAACCAAGAGACCCAGTACTTC. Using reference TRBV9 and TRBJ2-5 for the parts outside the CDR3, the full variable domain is DSGVTQTPKHLITATGQRVTLRCSPRSGDLSVYWYQQSLDQGLQFLIQYYNGEERAKGNILERFSAQQFPDLHSELNLSSLELGDSALYFCASSVDLAGNQETQYFGPGTRLLVL.